This T cell receptor beta chain was profiled in a study of T cell responses to AZD1222 COVID-19 vaccine. Notes on the study in general: The sample set comprised mostly white British donors with more females, and clonal diversity was possibly underestimated. With two AZD1222 doses given, Spike-specific TCR breadth and depth both rose.

The CDR3 spans 15 residues. Trimming took 0 bases from V and 7 from J; bases not matched to a gene: 2. From germline, CDR1 is SGHRS and CDR2 YFSETQ. In regard to this clone: The antigen is not known.

The assay was immunoSEQ multiplex PCR, and TCRdb's table has in-frame clones only and misses some. The sample consists of some 100,000 clones, 70% to 90% of them appearing once. Second-dose timings of about 4 or about 12 weeks were pooled. The specimen was peripheral blood, collected 28 days after the second AZD1222 dose. The V call is TRBV5-1, the J call TRBJ1-3; 12 bases map to TRBD1. This sequence was found in an adult who received the AZD1222 COVID-19 vaccine. The CDR3 sequence is CASSLAGQGANTIYF. As DNA, the CDR3 is TGCGCCAGCAGCTTGGCGGGACAGGGGGCCAACACCATATATTTT.